Here is one TCR beta chain with its context. These data come from a study of shared clonotypes between healthy human individuals. For each subset, genomic DNA was distributed in equal portions over several immunoSEQ plates. TCRdb's copy holds only in-frame clones and misses some; the assay was immunoSEQ multiplex PCR. The table includes around 2,000,000 clones, 85% to 95% detected once. The investigators split CD4+ cells into a CD45RA+ naive subset and a CD45RA-negative memory subset. Germline lookup yields CDR1 MNHEY and CDR2 SMNVEV (reference sequence). The CDR3 extends over 13 amino acids. V lost 5 bases, J lost 5 bases, and 12 bases lay in between.

The V call is TRBV27, the J call TRBJ1-1, with D tentatively TRBD1 (5 bases). The clonotype comes from a man younger than 35 in good health. Sequencing was carried out using naive CD4+ T cells sorted from blood. This sample's subset: CD45RA+ positively selected. The CDR3 region has the DNA TGTGCCAGCAGTCCCTCCAGGGAAACTGAAGCTTTCTTT. Its protein product is CASSPSRETEAFF.